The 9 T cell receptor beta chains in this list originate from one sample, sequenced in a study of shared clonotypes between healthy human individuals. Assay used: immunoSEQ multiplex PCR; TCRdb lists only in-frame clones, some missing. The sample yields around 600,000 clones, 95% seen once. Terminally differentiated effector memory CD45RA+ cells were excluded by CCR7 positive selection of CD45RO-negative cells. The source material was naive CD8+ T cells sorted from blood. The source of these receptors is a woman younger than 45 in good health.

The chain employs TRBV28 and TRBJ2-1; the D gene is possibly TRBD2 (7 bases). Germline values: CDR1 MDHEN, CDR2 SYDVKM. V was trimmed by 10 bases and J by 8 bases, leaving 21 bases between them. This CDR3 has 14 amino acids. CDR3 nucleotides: TGTGCCACCGACTCTAACAGGGAGGGGGATGAGCAGTTCTTC. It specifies CATDSNREGDEQFF.

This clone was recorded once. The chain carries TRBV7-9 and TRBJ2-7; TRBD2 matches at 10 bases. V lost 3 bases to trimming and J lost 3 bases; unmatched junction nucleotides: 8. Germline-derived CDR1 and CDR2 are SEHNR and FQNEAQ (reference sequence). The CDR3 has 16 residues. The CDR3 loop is CASSFPWTSGNYEQYF. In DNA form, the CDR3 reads TGTGCCAGCAGCTTCCCTTGGACTAGCGGTAACTACGAGCAGTACTTC.

The CDR3 DNA sequence: TGTGCCAGCAGCGAAGGACAGGTTGTTGGCTACACCTTC. Its translation: CASSEGQVVGYTF. The rearrangement links TRBV5-4 to TRBJ1-2, with 7 bases matching TRBD1. Germline V lookup: CDR1 SGHNT, CDR2 YYREEE (reference sequence). This CDR3 contains 13 residues. The J segment lost 7 bases and the V segment lost 4 bases, leaving 7 bases of the junction unmatched. The variable domain in full, with the rest retrieved from reference TRBV5-4 and TRBJ1-2, is ETGVTQSPTHLIKTRGQQVTLRCSSQSGHNTVSWYQQALGQGPQFIFQYYREEENGRGNFPPRFSGLQFPNYSSELNVNALELDDSALYLCASSEGQVVGYTFGSGTRLTVV.

The CDR3 loop reads CASSQVDRDYEQYF. In nucleotides, the CDR3 is TGTGCCAGCAGTCAAGTGGACAGGGACTACGAGCAGTACTTC. The chain links TRBV6-5 to TRBJ2-7; TRBD1 matches at 8 bases. The length of the CDR3 is 14 residues. Germline CDR1 reads MNHEY; CDR2 reads SVGAGI. V dropped 5 bases and J dropped 3; count of bases not matched to a gene: 6.

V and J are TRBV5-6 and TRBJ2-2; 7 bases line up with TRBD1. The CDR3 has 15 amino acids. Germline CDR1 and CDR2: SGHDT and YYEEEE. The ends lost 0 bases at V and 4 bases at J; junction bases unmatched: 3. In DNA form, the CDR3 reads TGTGCCAGCAGCTTGGGGCGGACAGGCACCGGGGAGCTGTTTTTT. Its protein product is CASSLGRTGTGELFF. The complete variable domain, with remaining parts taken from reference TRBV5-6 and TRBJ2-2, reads DAGVTQSPTHLIKTRGQQVTLRCSPKSGHDTVSWYQQALGQGPQFIFQYYEEEERQRGNFPDRFSGHQFPNYSSELNVNALLLGDSALYLCASSLGRTGTGELFFGEGSRLTVL.

The CDR3 bases are TGTGCCAGCAGCCGCTTAGCGGGAGTAGTTTTGGGCGGGGAGCTGTTTTTT. Translation: CASSRLAGVVLGGELFF. V is TRBV11-2 and J is TRBJ2-2; TRBD2 aligns across 9 bases. The CDR3 sequence is 17 residues long. The germline CDR1 and CDR2 sequences are SGHAT and FQNNGV. V was clipped by 5 bases and J by 7 bases; unmatched bases: 14.

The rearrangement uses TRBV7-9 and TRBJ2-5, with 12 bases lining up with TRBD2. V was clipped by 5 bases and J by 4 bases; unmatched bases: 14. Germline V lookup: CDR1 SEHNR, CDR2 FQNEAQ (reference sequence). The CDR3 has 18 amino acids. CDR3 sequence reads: CASSPRLAGGVNRETQYF. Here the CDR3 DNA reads TGTGCCAGCAGCCCGCGTCTAGCGGGAGGGGTCAATCGAGAGACCCAGTACTTC.

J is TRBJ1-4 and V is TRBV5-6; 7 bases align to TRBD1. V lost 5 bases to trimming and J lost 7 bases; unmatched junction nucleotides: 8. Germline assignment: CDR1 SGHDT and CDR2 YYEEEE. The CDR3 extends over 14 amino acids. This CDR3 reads CASSHWTGVEKLFF. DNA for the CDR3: TGTGCCAGCAGTCACTGGACAGGTGTTGAAAAACTGTTTTTT.

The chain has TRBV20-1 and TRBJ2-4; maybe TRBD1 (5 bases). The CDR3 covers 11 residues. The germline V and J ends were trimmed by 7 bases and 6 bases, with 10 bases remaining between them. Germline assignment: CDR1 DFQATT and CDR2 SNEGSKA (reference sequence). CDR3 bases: TGCAGTGGACCGCAGGGAAACATTCAGTACTTC. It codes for CSGPQGNIQYF.